The rows below give T cell receptor beta chains drawn from one sample of a study of blood T cell repertoires in COVID-19. Sequenced by immunoSEQ multiplex PCR; TCRdb stores in-frame clones only, minus some. Among a few hundred thousand clones listed, around 89% were seen once. The sequenced sample was peripheral blood. The receptors were sampled from a young man who had recovered from COVID-19. CDR3s include the opening cysteine and the closing phenylalanine or tryptophan. A D gene is named only where the DNA matches it firmly. Size tells how often a clone was seen (once, few, many) or the class of an expanded clone, and some rows leave it out.

TRBV28,once,.,TRBJ1-4,CASSAPGGFGRGEKLFF,TGTGCCAGCAGTGCCCCCGGGGGGTTCGGTCGGGGTGAAAAACTGTTTTTT
TRBV19,.,.,TRBJ2-7,CASSIQGSAYEQYF,TGTGCCAGTAGTATACAGGGGTCAGCCTACGAGCAGTACTTC
TRBV18,.,.,TRBJ1-2,CASSPQGGPSLNYGYTF,TGTGCCAGCTCACCACAGGGAGGCCCAAGCTTAAACTATGGCTACACCTTC
TRBV2,.,.,TRBJ1-1,CASSRQNTEAFF,TGTGCCAGCAGTCGACAGAACACTGAAGCTTTCTTT
TRBV6-4,.,.,TRBJ1-1,CASSDSRIQGTNGNTEAFF,TGTGCCAGCAGTGACTCGAGAATACAGGGAACAAACGGGAACACTGAAGCTTTCTTT
TRBV5-1,.,.,TRBJ2-7,CASRGEYEQYF,TGCGCCAGCCGCGGGGAGTACGAGCAGTACTTC
TRBV11-2,.,.,TRBJ2-5,CASSLGHLQETQYF,TGTGCCAGCAGCTTAGGACACCTCCAAGAGACCCAGTACTTC
TRBV6-6,.,TRBD2,TRBJ2-2,CASSYSTGGRTGELFF,TGTGCCAGCAGTTACTCTACGGGGGGGCGGACCGGGGAGCTGTTTTTT
TRBV7-8,.,TRBD2,TRBJ2-7,CASSLAGQRGATYEQYF,TGTGCCAGCAGCTTAGCGGGGCAGCGGGGGGCTACCTACGAGCAGTACTTC
TRBV5-4,.,.,TRBJ2-7,CASSLEAGDNYEQYF,TGTGCCAGCAGCTTGGAGGCAGGGGATAACTACGAGCAGTACTTC
TRBV7-9,.,TRBD1,TRBJ1-1,CASSSGQGSQAFF,TGTGCCAGCAGCTCAGGACAGGGTTCACAAGCTTTCTTT
TRBV6-6,few,.,TRBJ1-1,CASSPTGIAFF,TGTGCCAGCAGTCCCACAGGGATAGCTTTCTTT
TRBV27,.,.,TRBJ1-1,CASSLGGGTEAFF,TGTGCCAGCAGTTTAGGGGGGGGGACTGAAGCTTTCTTT
TRBV19,.,.,TRBJ1-1,CASSYSLIGGTEAFF,TGTGCCAGTAGTTATTCCCTTATAGGGGGCACTGAAGCTTTCTTT
TRBV20-1,.,TRBD2,TRBJ2-1,CSASGEGGSLNNEQFF,TGCAGTGCTAGTGGAGAAGGCGGGAGTCTCAACAATGAGCAGTTCTTC
TRBV27,.,.,TRBJ2-3,CASSHTPTEDTDTQYF,TGTGCCAGCAGTCATACCCCGACAGAGGACACAGATACGCAGTATTTT
TRBV7-2,.,.,TRBJ2-7,CASSFLQTASYEQYF,TGTGCCAGCAGCTTTCTCCAGACAGCCTCCTACGAGCAGTACTTC
TRBV10-3,once,.,TRBJ2-1,CAISEVLVSYNEQFF,TGTGCCATCAGTGAAGTCCTAGTCTCCTACAATGAGCAGTTCTTC
TRBV4-1,once,TRBD1,TRBJ1-1,CASSHPGRDRNTEAFF,TGCGCCAGCAGCCACCCTGGCAGGGACAGGAACACTGAAGCTTTCTTT
TRBV19,.,TRBD1,TRBJ1-5,CASRSGQVNQPQHF,TGTGCCAGTAGATCCGGACAGGTCAATCAGCCCCAGCATTTT
TRBV10-3,.,.,TRBJ1-1,CAISEYGQLNTEAFF,TGTGCCATCAGTGAGTACGGACAGCTGAACACTGAAGCTTTCTTT
TRBV11-1,.,TRBD1,TRBJ2-3,CASSSTGSTDTQYF,TGTGCCAGCAGCTCGACAGGGTCCACAGATACGCAGTATTTT
TRBV5-1,once,.,TRBJ2-7,CASRPYPGVTGEQYF,TGCGCCAGCAGACCGTACCCAGGGGTAACGGGCGAGCAGTACTTC
TRBV10-2,.,.,TRBJ2-1,CASTLLDLPNEQFF,TGCGCCAGCACGCTACTAGACCTCCCCAATGAGCAGTTCTTC
TRBV18,.,TRBD1,TRBJ1-1,CASSTGGMNTEAFF,TGTGCCAGCTCTACAGGGGGCATGAACACTGAAGCTTTCTTT
TRBV11-3,.,TRBD1,TRBJ2-5,CASSPDRGETQYF,TGTGCCAGCAGCCCGGACAGGGGAGAGACCCAGTACTTC
TRBV30,once,.,TRBJ1-6,CAWGGGSSYNSPLHF,TGTGCCTGGGGGGGAGGGAGCTCCTATAATTCACCCCTCCACTTT
TRBV23-1,.,TRBD1,TRBJ2-2,CASGRGTGAGELFF,TGCGCCAGCGGCCGTGGGACAGGGGCCGGGGAGCTGTTTTTT
TRBV5-1,few,.,TRBJ1-6,CASSAPGPLHF,TGCGCCAGCAGCGCGCCGGGACCCCTCCACTTT
TRBV4-1,.,.,TRBJ2-2,CASSQRQFANTGELFF,TGCGCCAGCAGCCAAAGACAGTTCGCGAACACCGGGGAGCTGTTTTTT
TRBV2,.,.,TRBJ1-2,CASSDRYGYTF,TGTGCCAGCAGTGACCGCTATGGCTACACCTTC
TRBV10-2,.,.,TRBJ1-4,CASSAGGRAEKLFF,TGCGCCAGCAGTGCGGGGGGCAGGGCTGAAAAACTGTTTTTT
TRBV5-4,once,.,TRBJ2-1,CASSLAGQIQYNEQFF,TGTGCCAGCAGCTTGGCAGGACAGATACAGTACAATGAGCAGTTCTTC
TRBV20-1,.,TRBD1,TRBJ2-1,CSARQGDEQFF,TGCAGTGCCCGACAGGGGGATGAGCAGTTCTTC
TRBV10-3,few,TRBD1,TRBJ1-2,CAISESRQGEAGGYGYTF,TGTGCCATCAGTGAGTCGAGACAGGGGGAAGCGGGAGGCTATGGCTACACCTTC
TRBV9,.,TRBD1,TRBJ2-2,CASSATGGPNTGELFF,TGTGCCAGCAGCGCGACAGGGGGCCCGAACACCGGGGAGCTGTTTTTT